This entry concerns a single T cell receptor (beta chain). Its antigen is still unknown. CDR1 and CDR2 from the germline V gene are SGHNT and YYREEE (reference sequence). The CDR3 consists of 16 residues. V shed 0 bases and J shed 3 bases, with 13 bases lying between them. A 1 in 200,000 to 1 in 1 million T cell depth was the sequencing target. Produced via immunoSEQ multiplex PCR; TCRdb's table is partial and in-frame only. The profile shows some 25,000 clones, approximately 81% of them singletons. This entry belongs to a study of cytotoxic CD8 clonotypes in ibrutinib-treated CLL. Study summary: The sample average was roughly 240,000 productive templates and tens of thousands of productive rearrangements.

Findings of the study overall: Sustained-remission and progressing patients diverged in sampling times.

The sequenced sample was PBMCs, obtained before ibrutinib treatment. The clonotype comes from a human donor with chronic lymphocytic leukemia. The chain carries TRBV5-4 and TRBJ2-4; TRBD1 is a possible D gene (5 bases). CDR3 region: CASSLGRVVDKNIQYF. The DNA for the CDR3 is TGTGCCAGCAGCTTGGGCAGGGTTGTAGACAAAAACATTCAGTACTTC.